This T cell receptor beta chain originates from a study of blood T cell repertoires in COVID-19. Turning to the study itself: T cells, B-cell-depleted T cells, or PBMCs provided the cDNA or gDNA that served as material.

V shed 6 bases, J shed 6 bases, and the junction held 11 bases outside the gene matches. CDR3 size: 16 residues. CDR1 is MNHEY, CDR2 SMNVEV, per germline (reference sequence). Methods used by the authors: Estimated nucleated cell counts came from reference gene primer amplification. Assay: immunoSEQ multiplex PCR; the TCRdb copy retains only in-frame clones and omits some. The V and J calls and clone size come from that table; D and trimming were worked out from the DNA. The table lists about 310,000 clones, roughly 87% of them singletons. Symptom resolution, clearance, or two negative PCRs marked the recovered donors of Cohort 3.

Sample: PBMCs or T cells enriched from blood (not recorded which). The chain has TRBV27 and TRBJ2-3; 11 bases match TRBD2. The clonotype was recovered from a woman between 18 and 29 years old who had recovered from COVID-19. The CDR3 region is CASRGVAGGPRDTQYF. For the CDR3, the DNA is TGTGCCAGCAGAGGGGTAGCGGGAGGGCCCAGGGATACGCAGTATTTT.